These 10 T cell receptor beta chains originate from one sample sequenced in a study of blood T cell repertoires in COVID-19. Sequencing was performed with immunoSEQ multiplex PCR; in TCRdb, only in-frame clones are kept and a portion is missing. The sample holds some 150,000 clones, approximately 80% seen once. Source material: peripheral blood. Receptors were obtained from an elderly woman in a cohort sampled during active or convalescent COVID-19.

The chain couples TRBV3-1 (or the pseudogene TRBV3-2) to TRBJ1-2; 11 bases fit TRBD1. The CDR3 has 16 residues. The trim removed 2 bases at V and 7 bases at J, leaving 9 bases unmatched. In germline, CDR1 is LGHDT, CDR2 YNNKEL (reference sequence). As DNA, the CDR3 is TGTGCCAGCAGCCAATTCCAAGGACAGGGGGCAAGTGGCTACACCTTC. Amino acid sequence: CASSQFQGQGASGYTF.

The chain recombines TRBV6-5 with TRBJ1-2; D ambiguous. The CDR3 is 13 residues long. Germline loops: CDR1 MNHEY, CDR2 SVGAGI. Trimming left V 4 bases short and J 8 bases short, with 14 bases between. CDR3 DNA: TGTGCCAGCAGTTTTCCCGGGATTTACGGCTACACCTTC. Amino acid sequence: CASSFPGIYGYTF.

The chain recombines TRBV15 with TRBJ2-7; D ambiguous. V was pared by 1 base and J by 1 base, with 8 bases between. Looked up from germline, CDR1 is LNHNV and CDR2 is YYDKDF (reference sequence). This CDR3 region has 14 residues. The CDR3: CATSRAQDSYEQYF. CDR3 DNA sequence: TGTGCCACCAGCAGAGCGCAGGATTCCTACGAGCAGTACTTC.

V is TRBV10-3 and J is TRBJ2-3; weak D call: TRBD2 (6 bases). Trimming pared 3 bases from V and 2 bases from J, leaving 27 bases between. In germline, CDR1 is ENHRY, CDR2 SYGVKD. The CDR3 has 20 amino acids. CDR3 sequence (DNA): TGTGCCATCAGTGACCCCCCGATCGCGGGGTGGAGCGTGGTCACAGATACGCAGTATTTT. Its protein is CAISDPPIAGWSVVTDTQYF.

This sequence joins TRBV3-1 (or the pseudogene TRBV3-2) and TRBJ1-1; a possible D gene is TRBD1 (5 bases). Germline lookup yields CDR1 LGHDT and CDR2 YNNKEL (reference sequence). V was trimmed by 7 bases and J by 5 bases, leaving 11 bases between them. This CDR3 spans 12 amino acids. CDR3 in amino acids: CASTSGGTEAFF. For the CDR3, the DNA is TGTGCCAGCACCTCGGGGGGGACTGAAGCTTTCTTT.

The chain links TRBV4-2 to TRBJ2-1, with D possibly being TRBD2 (6 bases). This CDR3 region has 14 residues. Looked up from germline, CDR1 is LGHNA and CDR2 is YNFKEQ. Trimming removed 7 bases from V and 4 bases from J, with 14 bases in between. The CDR3 region has the DNA TGTGCCAGCAACCACGGGACTCTGTACAATGAGCAGTTCTTC. It translates to CASNHGTLYNEQFF.

CDR3 nucleotide sequence: TGTGCCAGCAGCGGGAGGACCTATAATTCACCCCTCCACTTT. Amino acid sequence: CASSGRTYNSPLHF. The J gene is TRBJ1-6, the V gene TRBV9; D uncertain. The V and J ends lost 3 bases and 2 bases respectively, with 6 bases between them. Germline V CDR1 and CDR2: SGDLS, YYNGEE. This CDR3 spans 14 amino acids.

This rearrangement joins TRBV7-9 to TRBJ2-1; 9 positions match TRBD2. Germline assignment: CDR1 SEHNR and CDR2 FQNEAQ (reference sequence). This CDR3 has 14 amino acids. The V and J ends lost 7 bases and 8 bases, in that order; junction bases with no gene match: 9. CDR3 sequence reads: CASNSGTSIHEQFF. The CDR3 nucleotides are TGTGCCAGCAACTCCGGGACTAGCATCCATGAGCAGTTCTTC.

The rearrangement links TRBV5-1 to TRBJ1-2, with a possible D match to TRBD1 (6 bases). Germline V CDR1 and CDR2: SGHRS, YFSETQ. Trimming took 4 bases from V and 6 from J, leaving 13 bases between them. The CDR3 consists of 13 residues. CDR3 sequence reads: CASSRRTENGYTF. In nucleotides, the CDR3 is TGCGCCAGCAGCCGGAGGACAGAAAATGGCTACACCTTC.

The chain joins TRBV9 to TRBJ2-5; D remains ambiguous. V lost 0 bases, J lost 5 bases, and 8 bases lay in between. The germline CDR1 and CDR2 sequences are SGDLS and YYNGEE. The CDR3 contains 13 residues. The CDR3 reads CASSVDLDETQYF. The CDR3 nucleotides read TGTGCCAGCAGCGTAGACCTAGACGAGACCCAGTACTTC.